A selection of T cell receptor beta chains follows, all from one sample in a study of shared clonotypes between healthy human individuals. Here immunoSEQ multiplex PCR was the method, and the copy in TCRdb shows in-frame clones only, minus some. The table lists roughly 2.5 million clones, approximately 94% of them singletons. The sample comprised naive CD4+ T cells sorted from blood. These receptor sequences come from a young man in good health. CDR3s leave out the opening cysteine and the closing phenylalanine or tryptophan. Each record gives: clone size, V gene, J gene, CDR3 protein. Expanded clones get a size class; other rows say once, few or many, or leave the size out.

NA	TRBV6-1	TRBJ1-4	ASVEAGANEKLF
few	TRBV6-5	TRBJ1-5	ASSSGTGIGNQPQH
NA	TRBV5-1	TRBJ2-2	ASSLTLDTGELF
NA	TRBV19	TRBJ1-6	ASSTTVYSYNSPLH
NA	TRBV5-4	TRBJ2-7	ASSKGLAPYEQY
NA	TRBV11-2	TRBJ2-5	ASSLDRGTQY
NA	TRBV6-5	TRBJ2-7	ASSYRYSYEQY
NA	TRBV7-2	TRBJ2-5	ASSPLGRDEETQY
once	TRBV6-5	TRBJ2-1	ASRSDPAHNEQF
NA	TRBV5-1	TRBJ2-5	ASSYGQGVETQY
NA	TRBV7-9	TRBJ2-6	ASSSPAAGANVLT
NA	TRBV6-1	TRBJ2-2	ASTSGVNTGELF
NA	TRBV27	TRBJ2-7	ASSFLGGHEQY
NA	TRBV27	TRBJ2-1	ASSLSGGSYNEQF
NA	TRBV5-1	TRBJ1-2	ASSLEGGGSSGYT
NA	TRBV2	NA	ASRGGDQDEQY